This TCR beta chain was captured by sequencing in a study of T cell responses to AZD1222 COVID-19 vaccine. Findings and limits, study-wide: Repertoires were sampled only after the peak T cell response. Two AZD1222 doses significantly raised spike-specific TCR breadth and depth over controls.

The V end lost 2 bases, the J end lost 3 bases, and 7 bases lay between the germline ends. From germline, CDR1 is KGHSH and CDR2 LQKENI. The CDR3 covers 13 residues. Sequencing was performed with immunoSEQ multiplex PCR; in TCRdb, only in-frame clones are kept and a portion is missing. This sample has roughly 100,000 clones, with roughly nine tenths found just once. With respect to this clone: Its specificity is not known.

Sample: peripheral blood, taken on day 0 of AZD1222 vaccination. The chain uses TRBV18 and TRBJ1-1; D gene uncertain. The clonotype originates from an adult in good health. CDR3 nucleotides: TGTGCCAGCTCACCAAGAGAGGACACTGAAGCTTTCTTT. It codes for CASSPREDTEAFF.